This is a list of T cell receptor beta chains from one sample in a study of blood T cell repertoires in COVID-19. Here immunoSEQ multiplex PCR was the method, and the copy in TCRdb shows in-frame clones only, minus some. The sample includes approximately 120,000 clones, around four fifths seen only once; the top ten take 5.5% to 7.5%. What was sequenced was peripheral blood. The receptors were gathered from a man older than 75 with COVID-19, enrolled during active disease. Both conserved end residues are part of each CDR3. The D gene is left open where the match is weak. A row's size may be missing; if present it is once, few, many or a size class.

CASSLTTGENSPLHF,TGTGCCAGCAGCTTAACAACAGGGGAAAATTCACCCCTCCACTTT,TRBJ1-6,NA,TRBV7-9,TRBD1
CASSYSSVLNTEAFF,TGTGCCAGCAGTTACTCTTCAGTTTTGAACACTGAAGCTTTCTTT,TRBJ1-1,NA,TRBV6-5,NA
CASSLPRGGYGYTF,TGTGCCAGCAGTTTGCCCAGGGGTGGCTATGGCTACACCTTC,TRBJ1-2,NA,TRBV28,NA
CASSQGQAQETQYF,TGTGCCAGCAGCCAAGGACAGGCCCAAGAGACCCAGTACTTC,TRBJ2-5,NA,TRBV7-2,TRBD1
CSVEDRNYGYTF,TGCAGCGTTGAAGACAGGAACTATGGCTACACCTTC,TRBJ1-2,once,TRBV29-1,NA
CAWGEGVGINEQFF,TGTGCCTGGGGTGAGGGAGTGGGCATCAATGAGCAGTTCTTC,TRBJ2-1,NA,TRBV30,NA
CASSEPARAGYTF,TGTGCCAGCAGTGAACCGGCCAGGGCTGGCTACACCTTC,TRBJ1-2,NA,TRBV6-1,NA
CASSQTAGVGDNEQFF,TGCGCCAGCAGCCAAACAGCGGGAGTGGGGGACAATGAGCAGTTCTTC,TRBJ2-1,few,TRBV4-1,TRBD2
CASSLVPGLAGYTGELFF,TGTGCCAGCAGTTTGGTACCGGGACTAGCGGGATACACCGGGGAGCTGTTTTTT,TRBJ2-2,NA,TRBV28,TRBD2
CASRSQGFSYEQYF,TGTGCCAGCAGGTCACAGGGGTTCTCCTACGAGCAGTACTTC,TRBJ2-7,NA,TRBV6-5,TRBD1
CASLPGSINTEAFF,TGTGCCAGCCTCCCGGGGTCTATCAACACTGAAGCTTTCTTT,TRBJ1-1,NA,TRBV6-1,NA
CASSPRTGAAGNTIYF,TGTGCCAGCAGCCCCCGGACAGGGGCGGCTGGAAACACCATATATTTT,TRBJ1-3,NA,TRBV11-3,TRBD1
CASSSSAGSGTGAFGGYTF,TGTGCCAGCTCATCATCAGCCGGATCCGGGACAGGGGCTTTTGGTGGCTACACCTTC,TRBJ1-2,NA,TRBV18,TRBD1
CSVRADTQYF,TGCAGCGTTCGGGCAGATACGCAGTATTTT,TRBJ2-3,NA,TRBV29-1,NA
CASSKAGTVNTEAFF,TGTGCCAGCAGCAAAGCCGGGACAGTGAACACTGAAGCTTTCTTT,TRBJ1-1,NA,TRBV21-1,NA
CASSIGLAGARELFF,TGTGCCAGTAGTATAGGGCTAGCGGGCGCAAGGGAGCTGTTTTTT,TRBJ2-2,NA,TRBV19,TRBD2
CASSTSGSSSYEQYF,TGTGCCAGTAGCACTAGCGGATCTAGCTCCTACGAGCAGTACTTC,TRBJ2-7,few,TRBV19,TRBD2
CASRGLAGGQETQYF,TGTGCCAGCAGGGGACTAGCGGGAGGTCAAGAGACCCAGTACTTC,TRBJ2-5,NA,TRBV28,TRBD2
CASSREGDIWYQETQYF,TGTGCCAGCAGCCGGGAAGGGGACATTTGGTACCAAGAGACCCAGTACTTC,TRBJ2-5,NA,TRBV6-2/TRBV6-3,NA
CASILPSSGSGYTQYF,TGTGCCAGCATTCTCCCCTCTAGCGGGAGTGGGTATACGCAGTATTTT,TRBJ2-3,NA,TRBV2,TRBD2
CASSLPGGLNTGELFF,TGTGCCAGCAGCCTCCCCGGAGGGTTAAACACCGGGGAGCTGTTTTTT,TRBJ2-2,few,TRBV3-1/TRBV3-2,NA
CASSYSLGATEAFF,TGTGCCAGCAGTTACTCCCTGGGGGCCACTGAAGCTTTCTTT,TRBJ1-1,few,TRBV6-5,NA
CASSLFWQVVNSPLHF,TGTGCCAGCAGCTTGTTCTGGCAAGTGGTCAATTCACCCCTCCACTTT,TRBJ1-6,few,TRBV5-5,NA
CASSARMGQGFAYEQYF,TGTGCCAGCAGCGCCAGAATGGGACAGGGGTTCGCCTACGAGCAGTACTTC,TRBJ2-7,NA,TRBV21-1,NA
CASSSPGANEKLFF,TGTGCCAGCTCATCCCCCGGGGCTAATGAAAAACTGTTTTTT,TRBJ1-4,NA,TRBV18,NA
CASSWQYEKLFF,TGTGCCAGCAGTTGGCAGTATGAAAAACTGTTTTTT,TRBJ1-4,NA,TRBV6-6,NA
CASTLDGGEQYF,TGTGCCAGCACCCTTGACGGGGGAGAGCAGTACTTC,TRBJ2-7,NA,TRBV2,NA
CASSSSGTGFVEQFF,TGCGCCAGCAGCTCCTCCGGGACAGGATTTGTTGAGCAGTTCTTC,TRBJ2-1,NA,TRBV5-1,TRBD1
CASSATVDYGYTF,TGTGCCAGCAGTGCAACGGTGGACTATGGCTACACCTTC,TRBJ1-2,NA,TRBV28,NA
CASSQSDREAQPQHF,TGCGCCAGCAGCCAATCGGACAGGGAGGCTCAGCCCCAGCATTTT,TRBJ1-5,few,TRBV4-1,TRBD1
CASLGLLPDTQYF,TGTGCCAGCCTTGGACTCCTCCCGGATACGCAGTATTTT,TRBJ2-3,NA,TRBV6-5,NA
CASSPLLRGGTNEKLFF,TGTGCCAGCAGTCCACTCCTTAGAGGAGGTACTAATGAAAAACTGTTTTTT,TRBJ1-4,NA,TRBV27,NA
CASSAGHGANVLTF,TGCGCCAGCAGTGCCGGACATGGGGCCAACGTCCTGACTTTC,TRBJ2-6,NA,TRBV5-1,NA
CASSLKGQGKSFTGANVLTF,TGTGCCAGCAGCTTAAAGGGCCAGGGTAAATCCTTCACTGGGGCCAACGTCCTGACTTTC,TRBJ2-6,NA,TRBV7-3,NA
CASRTGGGEKLFF,TGTGCCAGTCGGACAGGGGGCGGGGAAAAACTGTTTTTT,TRBJ1-4,NA,TRBV19,TRBD1
CASSPLAGGPETQYF,TGTGCCAGCAGCCCCCTAGCGGGAGGGCCGGAGACCCAGTACTTC,TRBJ2-5,NA,TRBV7-9,TRBD2
CASSPSEGSYEQYF,TGTGCCAGCAGCCCAAGCGAGGGCTCCTACGAGCAGTACTTC,TRBJ2-7,NA,TRBV7-8,NA
CASSVPSSGRSETQYF,TGTGCCAGCAGTGTTCCCTCTAGCGGGAGGAGTGAGACCCAGTACTTC,TRBJ2-5,NA,TRBV25-1,TRBD2
CASSRGQSFTDTQYF,TGTGCCAGCAGCCGCGGACAGAGCTTCACAGATACGCAGTATTTT,TRBJ2-3,few,TRBV7-9,NA
CASSLAGGAVSSYNEQFF,TGTGCCAGCAGCTTGGCCGGCGGGGCGGTGAGCTCCTACAATGAGCAGTTCTTC,TRBJ2-1,few,TRBV5-8,NA
CASSLSFSETQYF,TGTGCCAGCAGCTTGTCGTTCTCTGAGACCCAGTACTTC,TRBJ2-5,few,TRBV5-4,NA
CASSLEISGASTNEKLFF,TGTGCCAGCAGTTTAGAGATCTCAGGGGCCTCAACTAATGAAAAACTGTTTTTT,TRBJ1-4,NA,TRBV28,NA
CASSLAGNYEQYF,TGTGCCAGCAGCTTAGCGGGCAACTACGAGCAGTACTTC,TRBJ2-7,once,TRBV7-6,NA
CASSTGQGASEAFF,TGCGCCAGCAGCACGGGACAGGGGGCATCTGAAGCTTTCTTT,TRBJ1-1,NA,TRBV5-1,TRBD1
CASSQGLGGRRGYEQYF,TGTGCCAGCAGCCAAGGGTTAGGCGGGAGACGAGGATACGAGCAGTACTTC,TRBJ2-7,few,TRBV3-1/TRBV3-2,TRBD2
CASSLGREVSNEQFF,TGCGCCAGCAGCTTGGGCAGGGAGGTAAGCAATGAGCAGTTCTTC,TRBJ2-1,NA,TRBV5-1,NA
CASSPHGAGGPGYYNEQFF,TGTGCCAGCAGCCCCCATGGGGCGGGAGGGCCGGGTTATTACAATGAGCAGTTCTTC,TRBJ2-1,few,TRBV9,TRBD2
CATSDFGGGLAGESDEQFF,TGTGCCACCAGTGATTTCGGGGGTGGGCTAGCGGGAGAGTCCGATGAGCAGTTCTTC,TRBJ2-1,once,TRBV24-1,TRBD2
CASSVGAGQGVWNEKLFF,TGTGCCAGCAGCGTAGGCGCGGGACAGGGGGTATGGAATGAAAAACTGTTTTTT,TRBJ1-4,NA,TRBV9,TRBD1
CASSQEGERDTYEQYF,TGTGCCAGCAGCCAAGAAGGGGAGCGGGATACCTACGAGCAGTACTTC,TRBJ2-7,NA,TRBV4-2,TRBD2
CASSPYGLAGGPSEQFF,TGTGCCAGCAGCCCCTATGGACTAGCGGGAGGGCCCAGTGAGCAGTTCTTC,TRBJ2-1,few,TRBV7-9,TRBD2